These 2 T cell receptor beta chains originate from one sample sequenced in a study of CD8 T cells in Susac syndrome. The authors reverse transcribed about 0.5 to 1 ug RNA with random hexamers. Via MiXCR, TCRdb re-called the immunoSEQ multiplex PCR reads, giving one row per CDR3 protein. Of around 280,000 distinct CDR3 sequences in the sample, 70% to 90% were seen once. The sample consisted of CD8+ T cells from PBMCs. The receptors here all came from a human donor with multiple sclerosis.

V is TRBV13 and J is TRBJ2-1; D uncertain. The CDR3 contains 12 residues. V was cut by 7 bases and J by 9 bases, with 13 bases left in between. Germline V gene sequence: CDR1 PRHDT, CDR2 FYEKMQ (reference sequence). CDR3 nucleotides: TGTGCCAGCAACCCTAGGACGGTTGAGCAGTTCTTC. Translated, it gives CASNPRTVEQFF.

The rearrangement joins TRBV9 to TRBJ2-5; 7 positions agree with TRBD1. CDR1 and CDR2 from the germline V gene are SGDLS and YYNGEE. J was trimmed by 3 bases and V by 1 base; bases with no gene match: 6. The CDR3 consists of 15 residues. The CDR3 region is CASSVPTGWEETQYF. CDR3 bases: TGTGCCAGCAGCGTACCGACAGGGTGGGAAGAGACCCAGTACTTC. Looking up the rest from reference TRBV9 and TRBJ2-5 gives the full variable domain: DSGVTQTPKHLITATGQRVTLRCSPRSGDLSVYWYQQSLDQGLQFLIQYYNGEERAKGNILERFSAQQFPDLHSELNLSSLELGDSALYFCASSVPTGWEETQYFGPGTRLLVL.